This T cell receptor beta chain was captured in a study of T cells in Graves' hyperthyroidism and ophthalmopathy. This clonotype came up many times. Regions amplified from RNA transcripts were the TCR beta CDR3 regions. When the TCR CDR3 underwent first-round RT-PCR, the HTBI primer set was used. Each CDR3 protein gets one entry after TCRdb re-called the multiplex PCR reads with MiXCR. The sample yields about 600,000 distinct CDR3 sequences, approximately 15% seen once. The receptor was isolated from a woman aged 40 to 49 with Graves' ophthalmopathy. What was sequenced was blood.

Here the CDR3 DNA reads TGTGCCAGCAGTTTGGCGCAGGAAGCCTACGAGCAGTACTTC. It encodes CASSLAQEAYEQYF. The rearrangement links TRBV28 to TRBJ2-7; unclear D gene. Looked up from germline, CDR1 is MDHEN and CDR2 is SYDVKM. The CDR3 is 14 amino acids. V was pared by 3 bases and J by 2 bases, with 11 bases between.